This record looks at one T cell receptor (beta chain) sequence and its context. This entry is derived from a study of metastatic and nonmetastatic thyroid tumors. Ahead of thyroid surgery, no patient had received treatment of any kind. Using MiXCR, TCRdb re-called clones from the PCR reads. This sample has some 25,000 clones; approximately 20% occur once, and the top ten carry over 6.5%. Germline V gene lookup returns CDR1 SNHLY and CDR2 FYNNEI. V shed 0 bases and J shed 6 bases, with 20 bases lying between them. CDR3 size: 18 residues. The clonotype was recovered from a female donor with papillary thyroid cancer or a benign thyroid nodule (not recorded which). Some clones in this sample may be carry-over from other donors' samples. Material for sequencing was blood. The J gene is TRBJ2-2, the V gene TRBV2; D might be TRBD2 (5 bases). CDR3 bases: TGTGCCAGCAGTGAAGCGCTTGGGTTTCTAGCTACTCCCGGGGAGCTGTTTTTT. Its translation is CASSEALGFLATPGELFF.